This T cell receptor beta chain was profiled in a study of blood T cell repertoires in COVID-19. In the original workflow: Counts of nucleated cells, estimated from reference gene primer amplification, were obtained. Produced via immunoSEQ multiplex PCR; TCRdb's table is partial and in-frame only. The D gene and trimming were derived from the DNA, and the V and J assignments and clone size from that table. The sample has about 170,000 clones, approximately 85% seen once; the top ten hold less than 3%. Germline CDR1 reads LGHNA; CDR2 reads YSLEER. The CDR3 consists of 15 residues. V lost 0 bases and J lost 5, with 12 bases in between.

V is TRBV4-3 and J is TRBJ2-3; the D gene is possibly TRBD2 (6 bases). Sample: peripheral blood. The TCR was taken from a woman of 80 years or more with COVID-19, enrolled during active disease. The CDR3 region has the DNA TGCGCCAGCAGCCAAGATCCTAGCGCGGGAGATACGCAGTATTTT. As protein: CASSQDPSAGDTQYF.